The 29 T cell receptor beta chains given below trace back to one sample, sequenced in a study of identical twins. TCRdb re-derived calls from the 5' RACE reads in MiXCR, one entry per CDR3 protein. This repertoire shows about 280,000 distinct CDR3 sequences, about 8.1% found once; its top ten account for roughly 2.1%. This same sample was also taken into another study, of yellow fever vaccine responses in identical twins.

The sequencing input was memory (CD45RO+) T cells sorted from blood. The source of these receptors is a woman between 18 and 29 years old in good health.

This clonotype was observed a few times. The chain carries TRBV27 and TRBJ2-1; no reliable D call. The germline V and J ends were trimmed by 2 bases and 8 bases, with 13 bases remaining between them. Germline values: CDR1 MNHEY, CDR2 SMNVEV (reference sequence). The CDR3 extends over 14 amino acids. The CDR3 nucleotides are TGTGCCAGCAGTTTAAATGGACCCGGCCATGAGCAGTTCTTC. Its translation is CASSLNGPGHEQFF.

The V and J genes are TRBV11-2 and TRBJ2-5; D not certain. Germline CDR1 reads SGHAT; CDR2 reads FQNNGV. V gave up 6 bases and J gave up 5 bases, with 7 bases separating them. The CDR3 is made up of 11 amino acids. The CDR3 loop reads CASSGPETQYF. DNA of the CDR3: TGTGCCAGCAGTGGCCCGGAGACCCAGTACTTC.

This clonotype was found many times. The rearrangement uses TRBV12-3 or TRBV12-4 and TRBJ1-5, with D possibly matching TRBD1 (6 bases). This CDR3 is 16 amino acids long. The germline V and J ends were trimmed by 5 bases and 0 bases, with 14 bases remaining between them. The CDR3 sequence is CASSPSWGHSNQPQHF. Here the CDR3 DNA reads TGTGCCAGCAGTCCTAGTTGGGGACATAGCAATCAGCCCCAGCATTTT.

This clonotype was counted once. This chain links TRBV28 with TRBJ2-7, with 11 positions matching TRBD2. Trimming cost V 3 bases and J 3 bases; bases outside gene matches: 7. Germline V CDR1 and CDR2: MDHEN, SYDVKM. The CDR3 totals 16 residues. CDR3 nucleotides: TGTGCCAGCAGTTTTACTAGCGGGAGCCTTCTCTACGAGCAGTACTTC. Protein product: CASSFTSGSLLYEQYF. The entire variable domain, with the rest obtained from reference TRBV28 and TRBJ2-7, is as follows: DVKVTQSSRYLVKRTGEKVFLECVQDMDHENMFWYRQDPGLGLRLIYFSYDVKMKEKGDIPEGYSVSREKKERFSLILESASTNQTSMYLCASSFTSGSLLYEQYFGPGTRLTVT.

This clonotype was picked up many times. The chain couples TRBV29-1 to TRBJ2-7, with TRBD2 identical over 10 bases. The CDR3 covers 13 residues. Germline-derived CDR1 and CDR2 are SQVTM and ANQGSEA. Trimming at V came to 6 bases and at J to 4 bases, leaving 6 bases not matched to a gene. CDR3 protein: CSVSASGRYEQYF. DNA of the CDR3: TGCAGCGTATCGGCTAGCGGGAGATACGAGCAGTACTTC.

This clonotype was detected a few times. The chain employs TRBV12-5 and TRBJ1-5, with D maybe TRBD1 (6 bases). The V gene's germline CDR1 is LGHNT and CDR2 FRNRAP. The V end was cut by 0 bases, the J end by 1 base, with 13 bases between. This CDR3 contains 17 residues. The CDR3 DNA reads TGTGCTAGTGGTTTGGTCATGATACAGGGAAGCAATCAGCCCCAGCATTTT. Encoded protein: CASGLVMIQGSNQPQHF.

This clonotype came up a few times. The J gene is TRBJ2-7, the V gene TRBV28, with TRBD1 as a possible D gene (5 bases). CDR1 is MDHEN and CDR2 is SYDVKM in the germline V gene. V lost 6 bases and J lost 6, with 9 bases in between. The CDR3 runs to 11 residues. The CDR3 reads CASRKGPEQYF. The CDR3 bases are TGTGCCAGCAGAAAGGGGCCCGAGCAGTACTTC. The variable domain in full, with the rest retrieved from reference TRBV28 and TRBJ2-7, is DVKVTQSSRYLVKRTGEKVFLECVQDMDHENMFWYRQDPGLGLRLIYFSYDVKMKEKGDIPEGYSVSREKKERFSLILESASTNQTSMYLCASRKGPEQYFGPGTRLTVT.

This clonotype has just a few counts. The chain uses TRBV7-6 and TRBJ1-4; D gene unclear. In germline, CDR1 is SGHVS, CDR2 FNYEAQ. V lost 5 bases to trimming and J lost 0 bases, with 10 bases between them. This CDR3 is built from 15 residues. The CDR3 DNA follows: TGTGCCAGCAGCCTCTCCGGGTCAACTAATGAAAAACTGTTTTTT. This encodes CASSLSGSTNEKLFF.

The rearrangement links TRBV28 to TRBJ2-2, with D perhaps TRBD2 (5 bases). From germline, CDR1 is MDHEN and CDR2 SYDVKM. With 3 bases removed from V and 2 bases from J, the gap between germline ends came to 13 bases. CDR3 length: 16 amino acids. Written as DNA, the CDR3 is TGTGCCAGCAGTTTGGCTGACTACGATAACACCGGGGAGCTGTTTTTT. It is translated as CASSLADYDNTGELFF.

This clonotype was counted ten times or more. This rearrangement joins TRBV5-1 to TRBJ1-2, with a weak D call TRBD1 (6 bases). The V gene lost 4 bases and the J gene lost 4 bases, with 11 bases spanning the gap. CDR1 and CDR2 (germline): SGHRS, YFSETQ. The CDR3 is 13 amino acids. Written as DNA, the CDR3 is TGCGCCAGCAGCGAGGGACAAGGCTATGGCTACACCTTC. Translation: CASSEGQGYGYTF. The whole variable domain, filled in from reference TRBV5-1 and TRBJ1-2, reads KAGVTQTPRYLIKTRGQQVTLSCSPISGHRSVSWYQQTPGQGLQFLFEYFSETQRNKGNFPGRFSGRQFSNSRSEMNVSTLELGDSALYLCASSEGQGYGYTFGSGTRLTVV.

This clonotype was recorded a few times. The chain combines TRBV9 with TRBJ2-3, with a tentative D call TRBD2 (7 bases). The CDR3 runs to 17 residues. V dropped 2 bases and J dropped 6 bases, with 22 bases sitting between them. Germline V gene sequence: CDR1 SGDLS, CDR2 YYNGEE. The CDR3 spells CASSVLWGGGLPDTQYF. The DNA for the CDR3 is TGTGCCAGCAGCGTCCTCTGGGGGGGGGGCCTCCCCGATACGCAGTATTTT.

This chain links TRBV29-1 with TRBJ2-5; 14 bases agree with TRBD2. Germline CDR1 SQVTM, CDR2 ANQGSEA. The CDR3 is made up of 14 amino acids. V lost 7 bases to trimming and J lost 5 bases; unmatched junction nucleotides: 6. The DNA of the CDR3 is TGCAGCGGCGCGACTAGCGGGAGGGAGGAGACCCAGTACTTC. It yields the protein CSGATSGREETQYF.

This clonotype was detected many times. CDR3 region: CASSPDAGELFF. Written as DNA, the CDR3 is TGTGCCAGCAGTCCCGACGCCGGGGAGCTGTTTTTT. The rearrangement links TRBV7-9 to TRBJ2-2; the D is unclear. This CDR3 is 12 amino acids long. The germline V gene has CDR1 SEHNR and CDR2 FQNEAQ (reference sequence). V shed 6 bases and J shed 6 bases, with 8 bases lying between them.

There are many counts of this clonotype. This chain uses TRBV7-2 with TRBJ2-7; D gene uncertain. The CDR3 spans 13 residues. Germline-derived CDR1 and CDR2 are SGHTA and FQGNSA. Trimming removed 3 bases from V and 4 bases from J, with 10 bases in between. In nucleotides, the CDR3 is TGTGCCAGCAGCTTCCTGACTTGGTACGAGCAGTACTTC. It encodes CASSFLTWYEQYF.

This chain links TRBV20-1 with TRBJ2-2, with D unresolved. CDR1 is DFQATT and CDR2 is SNEGSKA in the germline V gene (reference sequence). Trimming pared 3 bases from V and 4 bases from J, leaving 9 bases between. The CDR3 runs to 13 residues. The CDR3 region is CSASFSATGELFF. Written as DNA, the CDR3 is TGCAGTGCTAGCTTCTCGGCCACCGGGGAGCTGTTTTTT.

This clonotype turned up a few times. The chain recombines TRBV9 with TRBJ2-5; no firm D call. The V end was cut by 2 bases, the J end by 1 base, with 9 bases between. This CDR3 contains 14 residues. Per the germline V gene, CDR1 is SGDLS and CDR2 is YYNGEE. The CDR3 is CASSVQWSQETQYF. CDR3 nucleotides: TGTGCCAGCAGCGTCCAGTGGTCCCAAGAGACCCAGTACTTC.

This clonotype was picked up a small number of times. Mismatch with germline at one junction end may stem from a read error. The chain links TRBV20-1 to TRBJ1-2; a possible D gene is TRBD1 (5 bases). Germline assignment: CDR1 DFQATT and CDR2 SNEGSKA (reference sequence). The CDR3 covers 14 residues. The CDR3 bases are TGCAGTGCGAGAGCAGGGCCCAATAACTATGGCTACACCTTC. It translates to CSARAGPNNYGYTF.

V gene TRBV5-4 combines with J gene TRBJ2-1; 14 positions agree with TRBD2. CDR1 and CDR2 from the germline V gene are SGHNT and YYREEE (reference sequence). J lost 6 bases, V lost 3 bases, and 2 bases had no gene match. This CDR3 comprises 15 residues. CDR3: CASSSGLAGGNEQFF. The CDR3 bases are TGTGCCAGCAGCTCCGGACTAGCGGGAGGCAATGAGCAGTTCTTC.

This clonotype was seen many times. The chain carries TRBV4-2 and TRBJ2-7; the D gene is possibly TRBD2 (5 bases). V dropped 4 bases and J dropped 3 bases, with 10 bases sitting between them. CDR1 is LGHNA and CDR2 is YNFKEQ in the germline V gene. The CDR3 runs 13 residues. The CDR3 DNA is TGTGCCAGCAGCCGCGACGGGGACTACGAGCAGTACTTC. Translating it yields CASSRDGDYEQYF.

This clonotype was observed many times. The rearrangement uses TRBV20-1 and TRBJ2-7, with 9 bases aligning to TRBD1. This CDR3 comprises 14 residues. Germline CDR1 DFQATT, CDR2 SNEGSKA (reference sequence). The ends lost 3 bases at V and 3 bases at J; junction bases unmatched: 6. The CDR3 reads CSARGDRDLYEQYV. The DNA of the CDR3 is TGCAGTGCTAGGGGGGACAGGGACCTCTACGAGCAGTACGTC.

This clonotype has at least ten counts. The rearrangement links TRBV11-2 to TRBJ1-2; a weak D match, TRBD1 (6 bases). This CDR3 is 13 amino acids long. Germline V gives CDR1 SGHAT, CDR2 FQNNGV. Trimming shortened V by 7 bases and J by 5 bases, and 14 bases separated the two germline ends. CDR3 amino acids: CASTKTGSYGYTF. CDR3 coding DNA: TGTGCCAGCACCAAAACAGGGAGTTATGGCTACACCTTC.

The chain couples TRBV5-1 to TRBJ2-7, with a tentative D call TRBD2 (5 bases). Germline loops: CDR1 SGHRS, CDR2 YFSETQ. The V and J ends lost 4 bases and 1 base respectively, with 18 bases between them. This CDR3 has 16 residues. The chain's CDR3 is CASSPGGGSMSYEQYF. In nucleotides, the CDR3 is TGCGCCAGCAGCCCCGGAGGAGGCTCCATGTCCTACGAGCAGTACTTC.

The V gene is TRBV5-6, the J gene TRBJ2-1; 15 bases agree with TRBD2. The CDR3 sequence is 17 residues long. The germline V gene encodes CDR1 SGHDT and CDR2 YYEEEE. Trimming cost V 4 bases and J 9 bases; bases outside gene matches: 11. The CDR3 loop is CASSPGLAGGPLGEQFF. The CDR3 DNA sequence: TGTGCCAGCAGCCCAGGACTAGCGGGAGGGCCCTTGGGTGAGCAGTTCTTC.

This clonotype was detected ten times or more. The chain links TRBV5-1 to TRBJ2-1; 7 bases are a match to TRBD1. This CDR3 has 15 residues. The germline gives CDR1 SGHRS, CDR2 YFSETQ. The ends lost 0 bases at V and 8 bases at J; junction bases unmatched: 8. The CDR3: CASSLGSLQGYEQFF. CDR3 sequence (DNA): TGCGCCAGCAGCTTGGGATCATTACAGGGGTATGAGCAGTTCTTC.

This clonotype was counted at least ten times. The chain links TRBV29-1 to TRBJ2-3, with a tentative D call TRBD1 (5 bases). Germline values: CDR1 SQVTM, CDR2 ANQGSEA. V was pared by 6 bases and J by 5 bases, with 12 bases between. The CDR3 extends over 12 amino acids. The CDR3 here is CSVGQVGDTQYF. The CDR3 DNA sequence: TGCAGCGTCGGACAAGTTGGAGATACGCAGTATTTT.

The rearrangement uses TRBV2 and TRBJ1-5; possible D gene TRBD1, 5 bases. Germline V CDR1 and CDR2: SNHLY, FYNNEI. The CDR3 has 13 residues. V shed 8 bases and J shed 7 bases, with 15 bases lying between them. The CDR3 protein is CASGLGARQPQHF. In DNA, the CDR3 is TGTGCCAGCGGTTTAGGGGCGCGCCAGCCCCAGCATTTT.

The sample holds a few counts of this clonotype. The rearrangement joins TRBV28 to TRBJ1-1, with D perhaps TRBD1 (6 bases). CDR3 size: 14 residues. Germline values: CDR1 MDHEN, CDR2 SYDVKM. V was shortened by 3 bases and J by 3 bases, with 11 bases between the two germline ends. CDR3 sequence (DNA): TGTGCCAGCAGTTTCCCGAACAGGGACACTGAAGCTTTCTTT. It codes for CASSFPNRDTEAFF. Full variable domain (remainder filled in from reference TRBV28 and TRBJ1-1): DVKVTQSSRYLVKRTGEKVFLECVQDMDHENMFWYRQDPGLGLRLIYFSYDVKMKEKGDIPEGYSVSREKKERFSLILESASTNQTSMYLCASSFPNRDTEAFFGQGTRLTVV.

This clonotype came up a few times. The CDR3 spells CASSLWGGDRYTF. The CDR3 DNA follows: TGTGCCAGCAGTTTATGGGGGGGCGACCGCTACACCTTC. The chain employs TRBV27 and TRBJ1-2; TRBD1 is a possible D gene (6 bases). Looked up from germline, CDR1 is MNHEY and CDR2 is SMNVEV (reference sequence). The CDR3 runs to 13 residues. V was shortened by 1 base and J by 9 bases, with 12 bases between the two germline ends.

There are a few counts of this clonotype. The chain is built from TRBV7-8 and TRBJ2-7; D is unclear. This CDR3 region has 14 residues. V was clipped by 1 base and J by 0 bases, with 7 bases between them. Germline CDR1 reads SGHVS; CDR2 reads FQNEAQ. The CDR3 bases are TGTGCCAGCAGCTTAGGCCCACTCTCCTACGAGCAGTACTTC. As protein: CASSLGPLSYEQYF. The whole variable domain, remainder taken from reference TRBV7-8 and TRBJ2-7, is GAGVSQSPRYKVAKRGQDVALRCDPISGHVSLFWYQQALGQGPEFLTYFQNEAQLDKSGLPSDRFFAERPEGSVSTLKIQRTQQEDSAVYLCASSLGPLSYEQYFGPGTRLTVT.